This T cell receptor beta chain was retrieved from a study of T-cell memory formation after mild COVID-19. Study-wide results and limits: Among contracting clones, CD4+ were mainly CM/EM and CD8+ enriched in EMRA. In second-wave clones peaking day 37, SARS-CoV-2 specificity remained unconfirmed.

This clonotype was observed a handful of times. The antigen is not known. A read error may produce the germline difference seen at one junction end. Germline lookup yields CDR1 SEHNR and CDR2 FQNEAQ (reference sequence). The CDR3 sequence is 15 residues long. 5'RACE with constant-segment primers built TCRalpha and TCRbeta cDNA libraries with UMIs. In TCRdb, the 5' RACE reads were re-called with MiXCR into one record per CDR3 protein. The table shows 400,000 to 500,000 distinct CDR3 sequences, with 20% occurring only once. Sequenced input: PBMCs or a T cell subset sorted from them (not recorded which). V gene TRBV7-9 combines with J gene TRBJ2-7, with D perhaps matching TRBD2 (5 bases). This receptor was taken from an adult woman who had mild COVID-19 (a few samples of this study predate the infection). Cell type and time point are not known. In DNA form, the CDR3 reads TGTGCCAGCAGCCCAGAGGACTGGCAGTCCTTCGAGCAGTACTTC. Its protein is CASSPEDWQSFEQYF.